This passage covers 5 T cell receptor beta chains from one sample sequenced in a study of T cells in Graves' hyperthyroidism and ophthalmopathy. TCR beta CDR3 regions were amplified from RNA. First-round RT-PCR with HTBI primers amplified the TCR CDR3 region. TCRdb fed the multiplex PCR reads into MiXCR, producing one record per CDR3 protein. Altogether 700,000 to 850,000 distinct CDR3 sequences are present, about 35% being singletons, with the ten largest covering 30% to 40%. Sequenced sample: blood. Every receptor here comes from a woman in her forties with Graves' hyperthyroidism.

This clonotype was observed many times. J is TRBJ2-2 and V is TRBV12-3 or TRBV12-4; D not resolved. The CDR3 spans 13 residues. V was shortened by 5 bases and J by 5 bases, with 9 bases between the two germline ends. The CDR3 protein is CASSQHKTGELFF. The CDR3 DNA sequence: TGTGCCAGCAGTCAACACAAGACCGGGGAGCTGTTTTTT.

The chain employs TRBV7-7 and TRBJ2-5, with 8 bases matching TRBD2. CDR1 is SSHAT and CDR2 is FNYEAQ in the germline V gene (reference sequence). CDR3 length: 14 residues. CDR3 sequence (DNA): TGTGCTAGCTCAGACGGGGGGGGCACGGAGACCCAGTACTTC. Protein product: CASSDGGGTETQYF.

With regard to this clonotype: This may be a read error: a much more frequent sequence differs by one nucleotide. V usage is TRBV10-3 and J usage is TRBJ1-3; 7 nucleotides align to TRBD1. V lost 2 bases, J lost 3 bases, and 4 bases stayed unmatched. The CDR3 sequence is 15 residues long. CDR1 is ENHRY and CDR2 is SYGVKD in the germline V gene. CDR3 nucleotides: TGTGCCATCAGTGAGGCGACAGGGTTTGGAAACACCATATATTTT. It yields the protein CAISEATGFGNTIYF.

In its sample, this clonotype was seen many times. The CDR3 protein is CASSSEQSPLHF. CDR3 in DNA: TGCGCCAGCAGCTCGGAGCAGTCACCCCTCCACTTT. The chain carries TRBV5-1 and TRBJ1-6, with unresolved D. This CDR3 comprises 12 residues. The germline gives CDR1 SGHRS, CDR2 YFSETQ. The V gene lost 3 bases and the J gene lost 10 bases, with 8 bases spanning the gap.

The rearrangement joins TRBV20-1 to TRBJ1-4, with a tentative D call TRBD1 (5 bases). Trimming removed 4 bases from V and 7 bases from J, with 10 bases in between. In germline, CDR1 is DFQATT, CDR2 SNEGSKA (reference sequence). This CDR3 is 12 amino acids long. Here the CDR3 DNA reads TGCAGTGCTACCCGGGGCGGTGAAAAACTGTTTTTT. Residues: CSATRGGEKLFF.